The 25 T cell receptor beta chains below come from one sample, sequenced in a study of identical twins. One entry per CDR3 protein results from TCRdb running MiXCR on the 5' RACE reads. This table holds fewer than 500,000 distinct CDR3 sequences, around 15% found once. The sample also formed part of further work on yellow fever vaccine responses in identical twins.

Sequencing was performed on CD4+ T cells sorted from blood. The receptor set was obtained from a woman aged 18-29 years in good health.

This clonotype was seen ten or more times. The J gene is TRBJ2-1, the V gene TRBV6-1, with TRBD2 identical over 15 bases. This CDR3 has 16 amino acids. The V and J ends lost 11 bases and 5 bases, in that order; junction bases with no gene match: 10. From germline, CDR1 is MNHNS and CDR2 SASEGT. In DNA, the CDR3 is TGTGCCTCCTGGGGGACTAGCGGGAGGTGGAACAATGAGCAGTTCTTC. Translation: CASWGTSGRWNNEQFF.

CDR3 amino acids: CSVVIRFEAFF. In DNA, the CDR3 is TGCAGCGTTGTTATAAGATTTGAAGCTTTCTTT. The rearrangement joins TRBV29-1 to TRBJ1-1; no firm D call. Germline V lookup: CDR1 SQVTM, CDR2 ANQGSEA. The CDR3 has 11 amino acids. V was shortened by 4 bases and J by 7 bases, with 10 bases between the two germline ends.

The chain is built from TRBV6-5 and TRBJ2-7; 9 bases line up with TRBD1. The CDR3 consists of 16 residues. V gave up 3 bases and J gave up 2 bases; unmatched junction bases: 8. The germline V gene has CDR1 MNHEY and CDR2 SVGAGI. The CDR3, as DNA: TGTGCCAGCAGTTATAGGACAGGGGTTGGACCCTACGAGCAGTACTTC. The encoded protein is CASSYRTGVGPYEQYF.

This clonotype has a handful of counts. CDR3 coding DNA: TGTGCCAGCAGTTTAGTCCTAGCGGTGGGATACAATGAGCAGTTCTTC. Its protein is CASSLVLAVGYNEQFF. The V call is TRBV28, the J call TRBJ2-1; the match to TRBD2 covers 7 bases. The CDR3 has 16 amino acids. Trimming at V came to 2 bases and at J to 4 bases, leaving 8 bases not matched to a gene. Germline CDR1 MDHEN, CDR2 SYDVKM.

The rearrangement uses TRBV6-1 and TRBJ2-1, with D unresolved. CDR1 and CDR2 (germline): MNHNS, SASEGT. The CDR3 extends over 14 amino acids. Trimming pared 6 bases from V and 7 bases from J, leaving 16 bases between. The CDR3 nucleotides are TGTGCCAGCAGCCAAGGACGGTTTGCGAATGAGCAGTTCTTC. As protein: CASSQGRFANEQFF.

The chain links TRBV12-3 or TRBV12-4 to TRBJ2-4; tentative D call: TRBD2 (5 bases). The CDR3 runs to 15 residues. Trimming removed 5 bases from V and 0 bases from J, with 11 bases in between. The CDR3 region has the DNA TGTGCCAGCAGTCCCGAGGGAAGAGCCAAAAACATTCAGTACTTC. Translating gives CASSPEGRAKNIQYF.

This clonotype was found many times. As DNA, the CDR3 is TGTGCCAGCAGCGACCACAGGGTGGCCACTGAAGCTTTCTTT. Residues: CASSDHRVATEAFF. V is TRBV3-1 and J is TRBJ1-1; TRBD1 might be the D (6 bases). CDR1 is LGHDT, CDR2 YNNKEL, per germline (reference sequence). Trimming took off 5 bases at V and 4 bases at J, with 14 bases between the two ends. The CDR3 length is 14 residues.

This clonotype has only a few counts. The chain has TRBV27 and TRBJ2-3; 8 nucleotides line up with TRBD2. CDR3 length equals 17 residues. Per the germline V gene, CDR1 is MNHEY and CDR2 is SMNVEV (reference sequence). The ends lost 4 bases at V and 0 bases at J; junction bases unmatched: 9. In DNA form, the CDR3 reads TGTGCCAGCAGTTATAAATTAGCGGGGTCTAGCACAGATACGCAGTATTTT. Protein sequence: CASSYKLAGSSTDTQYF.

This clonotype has just a few counts. The chain uses TRBV20-1 and TRBJ2-1; TRBD2 agrees at 14 bases. V lost 5 bases and J lost 5; bases outside the gene matches: 5. This CDR3 comprises 15 residues. CDR1 is DFQATT, CDR2 SNEGSKA, per germline (reference sequence). CDR3 residues: CSAPWTSGGNNEQFF. The CDR3 DNA follows: TGCAGTGCTCCCTGGACTAGCGGGGGGAACAATGAGCAGTTCTTC.

This clonotype appeared a few times. This chain links TRBV3-1 with TRBJ1-1; D gene ambiguous. Germline values: CDR1 LGHDT, CDR2 YNNKEL (reference sequence). The V end was cut by 2 bases, the J end by 1 base, with 5 bases between. The CDR3 contains 13 residues. DNA of the CDR3: TGTGCCAGCAGCCAAAACAGGAACACTGAAGCTTTCTTT. Translated: CASSQNRNTEAFF.

J is TRBJ2-5 and V is TRBV25-1; tentative D call: TRBD2 (5 bases). The germline V gene encodes CDR1 MGHDK and CDR2 SYGVNS. The V end was cut by 8 bases, the J end by 7 bases, with 14 bases between. The CDR3 has 12 amino acids. DNA for the CDR3: TGTGCCAGCCGGGGTGGGATGAGGACCCAGTACTTC. Translation gives CASRGGMRTQYF.

At least ten counts were recorded for this clonotype. The chain joins TRBV5-1 to TRBJ1-1; D uncertain. Trimming cost V 2 bases and J 0 bases, with 8 bases left between them. The CDR3 has 14 amino acids. Germline V lookup: CDR1 SGHRS, CDR2 YFSETQ. The DNA of the CDR3 is TGCGCCAGCAGCTTTTCATTAATGAACACTGAAGCTTTCTTT. Its protein is CASSFSLMNTEAFF.

In regard to this clonotype: Being one base from a much bigger clone, this may be a read error. The chain links TRBV7-9 to TRBJ1-6, with 10 nucleotides matching TRBD1. Germline values: CDR1 SEHNR, CDR2 FQNEAQ (reference sequence). The CDR3 sequence is 14 residues long. After removal of 5 bases from V and 7 bases from J, the junction contained 2 bases not matched to a gene. CDR3 residues: CASSGTGVNSPLHF. As DNA, the CDR3 is TGTGCCAGCAGCGGGACAGGGGTAAATTCACCCCTCCACTTT. The whole variable domain, filled in from reference TRBV7-9 and TRBJ1-6, reads DTGVSQNPRHKITKRGQNVTFRCDPISEHNRLYWYRQTLGQGPEFLTYFQNEAQLEKSRLLSDRFSAERPKGSFSTLEIQRTEQGDSAMYLCASSGTGVNSPLHFGNGTRLTVT.

The gene calls are TRBV28 and TRBJ2-5; TRBD1 aligns across 9 bases. The CDR3 has 15 residues. The V gene end was trimmed by 1 base and the J gene end by 6 bases; junction bases not matched to a gene: 6. Germline V gene sequence: CDR1 MDHEN, CDR2 SYDVKM. The CDR3 spells CASSLFGQGTKTQYF. In DNA form, the CDR3 reads TGTGCCAGCAGTTTATTCGGACAGGGGACAAAGACCCAGTACTTC.

Regarding this clonotype: Possible read error: a much larger clone is one base away. This chain links TRBV4-1 with TRBJ1-1, with unresolved D. The CDR3 covers 13 residues. V lost 1 base to trimming and J lost 3 bases, with 6 bases between them. Germline V gives CDR1 MGHRA, CDR2 YSYEKL. The CDR3 loop reads CASSQAGYTEAFF. CDR3 DNA sequence: TGCGCCAGCAGCCAAGCGGGATACACTGAAGCTTTCTTT.

The chain carries TRBV7-9 and TRBJ2-7; 7 bases are a match to TRBD1. The germline V gene encodes CDR1 SEHNR and CDR2 FQNEAQ (reference sequence). The CDR3 has 14 residues. J was trimmed by 1 base and V by 5 bases; bases with no gene match: 5. CDR3 sequence (DNA): TGTGCCAGCAGCACTCGACAGGGATCCTACGAGCAGTACTTC. Protein: CASSTRQGSYEQYF.

This clonotype was counted ten times or more. This rearrangement joins TRBV3-1 to TRBJ2-1, with D perhaps TRBD1 (5 bases). Per the germline V gene, CDR1 is LGHDT and CDR2 is YNNKEL (reference sequence). CDR3 length: 16 residues. Trimming took 0 bases from V and 7 from J, leaving 16 bases between them. The CDR3 is CASSQDLLGLPNEQFF. The CDR3 DNA reads TGTGCCAGCAGCCAAGATCTGTTGGGGCTACCGAATGAGCAGTTCTTC.

V gene TRBV10-3 combines with J gene TRBJ2-2; unclear D gene. V shed 3 bases and J shed 6 bases, with 11 bases lying between them. There are 14 residues in the CDR3. CDR1 and CDR2 (germline): ENHRY, SYGVKD. Written as DNA, the CDR3 is TGTGCCATCAGTGAACCCGAGAGTTCCGGGGAGCTGTTTTTT. This sequence encodes CAISEPESSGELFF.

The genes are TRBV12-5 and TRBJ2-7; TRBD2 matches 10 bases. From germline, CDR1 is LGHNT and CDR2 FRNRAP. The CDR3 spans 14 residues. V dropped 7 bases and J dropped 5; count of bases not matched to a gene: 8. This CDR3 is CASATTSGSHEQYF. For the CDR3, the DNA is TGTGCTAGTGCCACGACTAGCGGGTCCCACGAGCAGTACTTC. Combining the CDR3 with reference TRBV12-5 and TRBJ2-7 gives the whole variable domain DARVTQTPRHKVTEMGQEVTMRCQPILGHNTVFWYRQTMMQGLELLAYFRNRAPLDDSGMPKDRFSAEMPDATLATLKIQPSEPRDSAVYFCASATTSGSHEQYFGPGTRLTVT.

This clonotype was observed at least ten times. The chain uses TRBV29-1 and TRBJ2-1; 10 bases agree with TRBD2. The CDR3 has 15 amino acids. V lost 1 base and J lost 8; bases outside the gene matches: 8. Germline V gene sequence: CDR1 SQVTM, CDR2 ANQGSEA. CDR3 nucleotides: TGCAGCGTTGAAGGACGCAGCGGGAGGGCCTATGAGCAGTTCTTC. Protein product: CSVEGRSGRAYEQFF.

V and J are TRBV4-3 and TRBJ2-2; 7 bases agree with TRBD2. The CDR3 runs to 17 residues. V trimming: 0 bases; J trimming: 4 bases; junction bases outside the gene matches: 8. The V gene's germline CDR1 is LGHNA and CDR2 YSLEER. CDR3 sequence reads: CASSQDLGLEGTGELFF. The CDR3 coding sequence is TGCGCCAGCAGCCAAGATCTCGGACTAGAGGGCACCGGGGAGCTGTTTTTT.

For this clonotype: Mismatch with germline at one junction end may stem from a read error. The CDR3 bases are TGTGCCAGCAGGGAAGCTTCGGCAGGGAAAGGGGCCTACGAGCAGTACTTC. Its protein is CASREASAGKGAYEQYF. V is TRBV6-1 and J is TRBJ2-7; tentatively, D is TRBD1 (5 bases). CDR1 is MNHNS and CDR2 is SASEGT in the germline V gene. CDR3 size: 17 residues.

The V call is TRBV4-3, the J call TRBJ2-5; 7 nucleotides line up with TRBD2. V lost 3 bases, J lost 1 base, and 5 bases stayed unmatched. Germline V gene data show CDR1 as LGHNA and CDR2 as YSLEER. The CDR3 spans 15 residues. The CDR3 DNA reads TGCGCCAGCAGCCAGGGGGGACTACTCCAAGAGACCCAGTACTTC. Protein product: CASSQGGLLQETQYF.

The CDR3 sequence: CASSYSGAGNTIYF. The CDR3 DNA reads TGCGCCAGCAGCTACTCCGGGGCTGGAAACACCATATATTTT. The V gene is TRBV5-1, the J gene TRBJ1-3; D is unresolved. The CDR3 is 14 amino acids. V lost 3 bases, J lost 2 bases, and 9 bases lay in between. The germline V gene encodes CDR1 SGHRS and CDR2 YFSETQ.

This chain joins TRBV7-3 and TRBJ2-1; 11 bases fit TRBD2. CDR3 length: 18 amino acids. The ends lost 1 base at V and 2 bases at J; junction bases unmatched: 7. Germline lookup yields CDR1 SGHTA and CDR2 FQGTGA. CDR3 sequence: CASSLIGSGGAPYNEQFF. CDR3 DNA sequence: TGTGCCAGCAGCTTAATCGGTAGCGGGGGGGCCCCCTACAATGAGCAGTTCTTC.